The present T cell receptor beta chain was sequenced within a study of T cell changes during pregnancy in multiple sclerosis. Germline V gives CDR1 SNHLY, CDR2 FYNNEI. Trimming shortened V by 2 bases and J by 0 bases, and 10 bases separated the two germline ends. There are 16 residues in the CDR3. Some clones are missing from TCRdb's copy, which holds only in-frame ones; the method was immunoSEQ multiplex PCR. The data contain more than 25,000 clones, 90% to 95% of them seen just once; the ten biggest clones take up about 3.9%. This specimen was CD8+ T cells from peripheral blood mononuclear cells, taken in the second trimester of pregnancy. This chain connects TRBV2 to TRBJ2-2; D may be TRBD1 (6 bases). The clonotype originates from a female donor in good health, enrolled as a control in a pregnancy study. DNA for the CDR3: TGTGCCAGCAGTGAACAACAGGGCGCGAACACCGGGGAGCTGTTTTTT. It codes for CASSEQQGANTGELFF. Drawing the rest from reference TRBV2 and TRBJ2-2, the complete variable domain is EPEVTQTPSHQVTQMGQEVILRCVPISNHLYFYWYRQILGQKVEFLVSFYNNEISEKSEIFDDQFSVERPDGSNFTLKIRSTKLEDSAMYFCASSEQQGANTGELFFGEGSRLTVL.